This T cell receptor (beta chain) was sequenced in a study of T cells after posttransplantation cyclophosphamide. Study-level findings and limits: Donor-recipient repertoire similarity was low at 1-2 months, rising over year one.

J lost 1 base, V lost 4 bases, and 10 bases had no gene match. Germline CDR1 LNHDA, CDR2 SQIVND (reference sequence). This CDR3 is built from 17 residues. The data were produced by immunoSEQ multiplex PCR, yet TCRdb's version contains in-frame clones alone and is incomplete. The sample has some 47,000 clones; roughly 86% are singletons. Concerning this clone itself: Its antigen is as yet unknown.

The specimen was PBMCs. This chain links TRBV19 with TRBJ1-5; TRBD1 matches at 7 bases. The sequence was obtained from a young man with a blood cancer, CMV-positive, and with a related stem cell donor. The CDR3 sequence is CASSSLQGGGSNQPQHF. The CDR3 bases are TGTGCCAGTAGTAGTCTGCAGGGGGGAGGAAGCAATCAGCCCCAGCATTTT.